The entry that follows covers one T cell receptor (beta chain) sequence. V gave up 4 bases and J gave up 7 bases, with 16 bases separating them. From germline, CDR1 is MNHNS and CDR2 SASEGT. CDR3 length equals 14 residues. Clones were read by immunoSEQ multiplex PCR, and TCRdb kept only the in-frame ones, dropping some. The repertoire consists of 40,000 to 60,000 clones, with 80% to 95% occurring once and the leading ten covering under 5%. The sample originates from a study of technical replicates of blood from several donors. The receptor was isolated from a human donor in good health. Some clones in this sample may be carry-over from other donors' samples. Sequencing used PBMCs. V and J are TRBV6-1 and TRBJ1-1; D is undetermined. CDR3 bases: TGTGCCAGCAGTGTGAATCCGGCCCGGGGTGAAGCTTTCTTT. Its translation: CASSVNPARGEAFF.